One sample yielded the 30 T cell receptor beta chains listed below, sequenced in a study of cytomegalovirus exposure and HLA in healthy donors. A multiplex PCR was run with 60 Vbeta primers and 13 Jbeta primers. TCRdb's table, derived via immunoSEQ multiplex PCR, lists solely in-frame clones and lacks some. The sample consists of about 88,000 clones, roughly 70% of them appearing once. The sequenced sample was PBMCs. The receptors were sampled from a man aged 50-60 years in good health and CMV-seronegative.

The table lists this clone with a few counts. Here the CDR3 reads CASSLFRSMEAFF. CDR3 sequence (DNA): TGCGCCAGCAGCTTGTTTCGGTCTATGGAAGCTTTCTTT. The chain couples TRBV5-1 to TRBJ1-1; no definite D call. This CDR3 spans 13 amino acids. Trimming took 1 base from V and 8 from J, leaving 12 bases between them. From germline, CDR1 is SGHRS and CDR2 YFSETQ.

The rearrangement uses TRBV12-5 and TRBJ2-5; unclear D gene. The germline CDR1 and CDR2 sequences are LGHNT and FRNRAP. The V and J ends lost 2 bases and 4 bases respectively, with 8 bases between them. The CDR3 sequence is 13 residues long. The CDR3: CASGLTYGETQYF. The CDR3 region has the DNA TGTGCTAGTGGTTTGACGTACGGAGAGACCCAGTACTTC.

The DNA of the CDR3 is TGTGCCAGCAGAAGCGTGACTAGCGCCGGCAATGAGCAGTTCTTC. Translating it yields CASRSVTSAGNEQFF. V gene TRBV6-1 combines with J gene TRBJ2-1; the match to TRBD2 covers 8 bases. There are 15 residues in the CDR3. V shed 6 bases and J 6 bases; nucleotides not matched to a gene: 10. Germline V gene data show CDR1 as MNHNS and CDR2 as SASEGT.

The chain recombines TRBV7-9 with TRBJ2-7; D is perhaps TRBD2 (6 bases). The CDR3 runs 12 residues. Per the germline V gene, CDR1 is SEHNR and CDR2 is FQNEAQ (reference sequence). Trimming took off 3 bases at V and 13 bases at J, with 16 bases between the two ends. CDR3 in DNA: TGTGCCAGCAGCTTGAACGCGGGGACGAGTTACTTC. It specifies CASSLNAGTSYF.

This clone turned up a few times. This chain links TRBV28 with TRBJ1-4; D gene ambiguous. With 3 bases removed from V and 1 base from J, the gap between germline ends came to 18 bases. The germline CDR1 and CDR2 sequences are MDHEN and SYDVKM. The CDR3 has 18 amino acids. The CDR3 spells CASSLWAPLWQTNEKLFF. CDR3 in DNA: TGTGCCAGCAGTTTGTGGGCACCGCTTTGGCAAACTAATGAAAAACTGTTTTTT.

The rearrangement joins TRBV9 to TRBJ2-2, with a weak D call TRBD2 (7 bases). Per the germline V gene, CDR1 is SGDLS and CDR2 is YYNGEE. V was shortened by 0 bases and J by 4 bases, with 10 bases between the two germline ends. The CDR3 totals 15 residues. The CDR3 sequence is CASSVGGGPTGELFF. The DNA of the CDR3 is TGTGCCAGCAGCGTAGGGGGGGGCCCCACCGGGGAGCTGTTTTTT.

The chain couples TRBV4-3 to TRBJ1-2; 7 nucleotides agree with TRBD1. The CDR3 spans 15 residues. Germline values: CDR1 LGHNA, CDR2 YSLEER. The trim removed 1 base at V and 8 bases at J, leaving 10 bases unmatched. The DNA of the CDR3 is TGCGCCAGCAGCCAAGGAGACAGGGAGATCGGAGGCTACACCTTC. The encoded protein is CASSQGDREIGGYTF.

The rearrangement joins TRBV6-5 to TRBJ1-2; D is perhaps TRBD1 (5 bases). V lost 2 bases, J lost 4 bases, and 11 bases lay in between. Germline V gene sequence: CDR1 MNHEY, CDR2 SVGAGI. The CDR3 is made up of 14 amino acids. For the CDR3, the DNA is TGTGCCAGCAGTTACCGTTCTAGGGGCTATGGCTACACCTTC. It yields the protein CASSYRSRGYGYTF.

The chain recombines TRBV5-1 with TRBJ1-2; D is uncertain. Trimming pared 0 bases from V and 4 bases from J, leaving 13 bases between. The CDR3 runs to 15 residues. Germline CDR1 and CDR2: SGHRS and YFSETQ. In DNA, the CDR3 is TGCGCCAGCAGCTTGGGGTTTGCGCCCTCCTATGGCTACACCTTC. Translated: CASSLGFAPSYGYTF.

This clone was seen more than once but under ten times. The chain links TRBV5-1 to TRBJ1-1; 7 nucleotides match TRBD1. The junction had 9 bases not matched to a gene; V was cut back by 6 bases and J by 1 base. The CDR3 runs 15 residues. Germline lookup yields CDR1 SGHRS and CDR2 YFSETQ. CDR3 nucleotides: TGCGCCAGCACCTTTTGGGGGACAGAGAACACTGAAGCTTTCTTT. Translated, it gives CASTFWGTENTEAFF.

A few counts support this clone. The chain combines TRBV5-1 with TRBJ2-5; 12 nucleotides match TRBD2. Germline V CDR1 and CDR2: SGHRS, YFSETQ. J gave up 5 bases and V 4 bases, and 3 bases lay outside the gene matches. This CDR3 is built from 14 residues. CDR3 bases: TGCGCCAGCAGCCCCCTAGCGGGGGGGGAGACCCAGTACTTC. It is translated as CASSPLAGGETQYF.

The chain joins TRBV5-6 to TRBJ1-4; D call uncertain. Germline V CDR1 and CDR2: SGHDT, YYEEEE. The CDR3 has 14 amino acids. V lost 2 bases and J 5 bases, leaving 10 bases between the germline ends. CDR3: CASSFGSANEKLFF. The CDR3 coding sequence is TGTGCCAGCAGCTTTGGGAGCGCCAATGAAAAACTGTTTTTT.

V and J are TRBV6-1 and TRBJ1-2, with 7 bases aligning to TRBD1. CDR1 is MNHNS, CDR2 SASEGT, per germline. This CDR3 contains 15 residues. J was trimmed by 6 bases and V by 7 bases; bases with no gene match: 14. The DNA for the CDR3 is TGTGCCAGCATTTATCGGGACAGACTTATTAATGGCTACACCTTC. This codes for CASIYRDRLINGYTF.

The chain combines TRBV28 with TRBJ2-1, with 7 bases aligning to TRBD1. CDR3 size: 17 residues. CDR1 and CDR2 from the germline V gene are MDHEN and SYDVKM. V was clipped by 3 bases and J by 4 bases; unmatched bases: 12. CDR3 DNA: TGTGCCAGCAGTTTGAGCGTGGGCAGGGGGTTTTACAATGAGCAGTTCTTC. This codes for CASSLSVGRGFYNEQFF. The whole variable domain, filled in from reference TRBV28 and TRBJ2-1, reads DVKVTQSSRYLVKRTGEKVFLECVQDMDHENMFWYRQDPGLGLRLIYFSYDVKMKEKGDIPEGYSVSREKKERFSLILESASTNQTSMYLCASSLSVGRGFYNEQFFGPGTRLTVL.

The V call is TRBV7-9, the J call TRBJ2-3; D unresolved. The CDR3 contains 13 residues. V gave up 3 bases and J gave up 3 bases, with 7 bases separating them. Germline loops: CDR1 SEHNR, CDR2 FQNEAQ (reference sequence). CDR3 protein: CASSLRKTDTQYF. In nucleotides, the CDR3 is TGTGCCAGCAGCTTGAGGAAAACAGATACGCAGTATTTT.

The chain couples TRBV11-2 to TRBJ2-5; 11 bases agree with TRBD1. The CDR3 consists of 14 residues. Germline V gives CDR1 SGHAT, CDR2 FQNNGV. Trimming removed 3 bases from V and 14 bases from J; junction bases left unmatched: 11. The CDR3 nucleotides read TGTGCCAGCAGCTTGCTAGGGTCGGGACAGGGGGTCTACTTC. It codes for CASSLLGSGQGVYF.

The chain links TRBV2 to TRBJ2-5; D might be TRBD2 (5 bases). Germline V gene sequence: CDR1 SNHLY, CDR2 FYNNEI. The V end was cut by 2 bases, the J end by 4 bases, with 11 bases between. The CDR3 runs to 14 residues. CDR3 residues: CASSEIQEAETQYF. Here the CDR3 DNA reads TGTGCCAGCAGTGAAATCCAGGAGGCAGAGACCCAGTACTTC.

This chain links TRBV5-1 with TRBJ1-1; the D gene is possibly TRBD1 (6 bases). CDR1 is SGHRS, CDR2 YFSETQ, per germline. This CDR3 has 14 residues. V was pared by 6 bases and J by 4 bases, with 16 bases between. Here the CDR3 reads CASNQGFGGTEAFF. CDR3 bases: TGCGCCAGCAACCAGGGGTTTGGGGGCACTGAAGCTTTCTTT.

The rearrangement links TRBV5-1 to TRBJ2-7, with 7 bases aligning to TRBD1. The V segment lost 7 bases and the J segment 1 base; nucleotides outside the gene matches: 5. The germline gives CDR1 SGHRS, CDR2 YFSETQ. This CDR3 is 13 amino acids long. The CDR3 here is CASRRDRSYEQYF. Here the CDR3 DNA reads TGCGCCAGCCGCCGGGACAGATCCTACGAGCAGTACTTC.

This clone was seen a single time. The J gene is TRBJ2-2, the V gene TRBV5-1, with a possible D match to TRBD1 (5 bases). CDR3 length: 13 residues. The V and J ends lost 5 bases and 3 bases respectively, with 8 bases between them. Germline CDR1 is SGHRS and CDR2 is YFSETQ. Written as DNA, the CDR3 is TGCGCCAGCAGTTTACAGGACACCGGGGAGCTGTTTTTT. Translation: CASSLQDTGELFF.

This clone was counted only a few times. The DNA of the CDR3 is TGCGCCAGCAGCTTGCGGACAGGGCCTTATGGCTACACCTTC. This codes for CASSLRTGPYGYTF. The chain links TRBV5-1 to TRBJ1-2; 8 positions agree with TRBD1. The junction had 4 bases not matched to a gene; V was cut back by 1 base and J by 5 bases. This CDR3 is 14 amino acids long. Germline V lookup: CDR1 SGHRS, CDR2 YFSETQ.

The rearrangement links TRBV7-9 to TRBJ2-3; the match to TRBD2 covers 7 bases. The V gene end was trimmed by 4 bases and the J gene end by 4 bases; junction bases not matched to a gene: 8. The CDR3 is made up of 15 amino acids. In germline, CDR1 is SEHNR, CDR2 FQNEAQ (reference sequence). The CDR3 nucleotides read TGTGCCAGCAGCTCCCTGACTAGCCCGCCAGATACGCAGTATTTT. This encodes CASSSLTSPPDTQYF.

This chain connects TRBV7-9 to TRBJ1-2; no firm D call. Germline CDR1 and CDR2: SEHNR and FQNEAQ (reference sequence). The CDR3 length is 13 residues. Trimming pared 5 bases from V and 3 bases from J, leaving 10 bases between. Written as DNA, the CDR3 is TGTGCCAGCAGCATGCTTTGGCACTATGGCTACACCTTC. Protein sequence: CASSMLWHYGYTF.

The V gene is TRBV4-1, the J gene TRBJ1-5, with D unresolved. The CDR3 consists of 14 residues. Germline V gene sequence: CDR1 MGHRA, CDR2 YSYEKL. Trimming pared 4 bases from V and 0 bases from J, leaving 7 bases between. In DNA, the CDR3 is TGCGCCAGCAGCCCCGCGGATAGCAATCAGCCCCAGCATTTT. Protein product: CASSPADSNQPQHF.

This clone was observed once. The chain carries TRBV30 and TRBJ1-4; the D gene is possibly TRBD1 (5 bases). Per germline, CDR1 GTSNPN and CDR2 SVGIG (reference sequence). The V gene lost 0 bases and the J gene lost 8 bases, with 16 bases spanning the gap. This CDR3 is built from 15 residues. The CDR3 protein is CAWSVGAQVGEKLFF. The CDR3 region has the DNA TGTGCCTGGAGTGTAGGGGCCCAGGTGGGCGAAAAACTGTTTTTT.

This clone was detected a few times. The genes are TRBV18 and TRBJ2-5, with D possibly being TRBD1 (5 bases). The germline gives CDR1 KGHSH, CDR2 LQKENI. The CDR3 length is 15 residues. The V end was cut by 0 bases, the J end by 2 bases, with 10 bases between. CDR3 bases: TGTGCCAGCTCACCACCGGGGCGGCCTCAAGAGACCCAGTACTTC. It specifies CASSPPGRPQETQYF.

The V gene is TRBV2, the J gene TRBJ2-5, with D perhaps matching TRBD1 (7 bases). The CDR3 covers 14 residues. Trimming removed 6 bases from V and 4 bases from J, with 15 bases in between. Germline V gives CDR1 SNHLY, CDR2 FYNNEI. This CDR3 reads CASSAGQKPETQYF. In DNA, the CDR3 is TGTGCCAGCAGCGCGGGACAGAAGCCAGAGACCCAGTACTTC.

This clone was picked up a small number of times. The chain joins TRBV19 to TRBJ2-5, with D possibly being TRBD2 (5 bases). Trimming cost V 6 bases and J 1 base, with 18 bases left between them. CDR3 size: 16 residues. CDR1 and CDR2 (germline): LNHDA, SQIVND (reference sequence). CDR3 residues: CASSPWGERAQETQYF. Here the CDR3 DNA reads TGTGCCAGTAGCCCATGGGGAGAGAGGGCCCAAGAGACCCAGTACTTC. The full variable domain, with the rest looked up from reference TRBV19 and TRBJ2-5, is DGGITQSPKYLFRKEGQNVTLSCEQNLNHDAMYWYRQDPGQGLRLIYYSQIVNDFQKGDIAEGYSVSREKKESFPLTVTSAQKNPTAFYLCASSPWGERAQETQYFGPGTRLLVL.

V and J are TRBV19 and TRBJ1-6; 10 nucleotides line up with TRBD1. In germline, CDR1 is LNHDA, CDR2 SQIVND (reference sequence). The CDR3 has 17 amino acids. V lost 5 bases and J lost 5; bases outside the gene matches: 9. CDR3 nucleotide sequence: TGTGCCAGTAGTCCGCGACAGGGGGCTCGGAATAATTCACCCCTCCACTTT. Amino acids: CASSPRQGARNNSPLHF.

CDR3 sequence (DNA): TGTGCCAGCAGCCTGACAGGGCATAATTCACCCCTCCACTTT. It is translated as CASSLTGHNSPLHF. The chain employs TRBV7-8 and TRBJ1-6; 7 bases agree with TRBD1. Germline CDR1 SGHVS, CDR2 FQNEAQ. This CDR3 is 14 amino acids long. The V gene end was trimmed by 5 bases and the J gene end by 5 bases; junction bases not matched to a gene: 3. The full variable domain, completed using reference TRBV7-8 and TRBJ1-6, is GAGVSQSPRYKVAKRGQDVALRCDPISGHVSLFWYQQALGQGPEFLTYFQNEAQLDKSGLPSDRFFAERPEGSVSTLKIQRTQQEDSAVYLCASSLTGHNSPLHFGNGTRLTVT.